This T cell receptor beta chain was found in a study of blood T cells in healthy people across ages. This clonotype is a singleton in its sample. The germline gives CDR1 ENHRY, CDR2 SYGVKD. This CDR3 is 13 amino acids long. Trimming cost V 8 bases and J 0 bases, with 10 bases left between them. Healthy Caucasians from Russia aged roughly 6 to 90 served as donors. With a J-beta primer mix and a sample-barcoded 5' primer, a second PCR ran about 7 to 11 cycles. TCRdb re-derived calls from the 5' RACE reads in MiXCR, one entry per CDR3 protein. The top ten hold around a sixth of the sample, which has more than 800,000 distinct CDR3 sequences, 29% seen once.

The chain joins TRBV10-3 to TRBJ1-2; maybe TRBD1 (5 bases). Sample: blood. This receptor was taken from a woman of 80 years or more in good health. In DNA form, the CDR3 reads TGTGCCATCGGGGGAGAATCTAACTATGGCTACACCTTC. Translating it yields CAIGGESNYGYTF.